The rows below give T cell receptor beta chains drawn from one sample of a study of read filtering for tumor transcriptome and immune sequencing. From the reads, TCRdb called clonotypes with MiXCR, one entry per CDR3 protein. Of around 25,000 distinct CDR3 sequences in the sample, roughly 22% were seen once. The sample consisted of a population of CD138-negative cells sorted from bone marrow. The receptors shown here come from a donor at least 40 years old with multiple myeloma. CDR3s include the opening cysteine and the closing phenylalanine or tryptophan. The D gene is left open where the match is weak. Clone size is shown for a subset of rows, as once, few, many or a class of expanded clone.

CDR3nt: TGTGCCAGCAGCCACAACCCTAGCGGGGGCACAGATACGCAGTATTTT
CDR3aa: CASSHNPSGGTDTQYF
abundance: many
j_gene: TRBJ2-3
d_gene: TRBD2
v_gene: TRBV12-3/TRBV12-4

CDR3nt: TGTGCCAGCTCACCACTCCGGGAGACCCAGTACTTC
CDR3aa: CASSPLRETQYF
abundance: NA
j_gene: TRBJ2-5
d_gene: NA
v_gene: TRBV18

CDR3nt: TGCAGTGCTAGAGGGGGTTGGGGAACTGCTGAAGCTTTCTTT
CDR3aa: CSARGGWGTAEAFF
abundance: many
j_gene: TRBJ1-1
d_gene: NA
v_gene: TRBV20-1

CDR3nt: TGTGCCAGCAGCCAACGAGAGAGAACAGGTGAAGAAAAACTGTTTTTT
CDR3aa: CASSQRERTGEEKLFF
abundance: many
j_gene: TRBJ1-4
d_gene: NA
v_gene: TRBV3-1

CDR3nt: TGTGCCAGCAACAGGGGGGCAGGGCCGAACCTTTCTGGGGCCAACGTCCTGACTTTC
CDR3aa: CASNRGAGPNLSGANVLTF
abundance: many
j_gene: TRBJ2-6
d_gene: TRBD1
v_gene: TRBV2

CDR3nt: TGTGCCAGCAGTGCGCTTGGATTAGACAGGGTCGGTTCCTACGAGCAGTACTTC
CDR3aa: CASSALGLDRVGSYEQYF
abundance: few
j_gene: TRBJ2-7
d_gene: TRBD1
v_gene: TRBV6-6

CDR3nt: TGTGCCAACAGTTTTAGTGGACAGGGCTCTGGAAACACCATATACTTT
CDR3aa: CANSFSGQGSGNTIYF
abundance: NA
j_gene: TRBJ1-3
d_gene: TRBD1
v_gene: TRBV28

CDR3nt: TGTGCCAGCAGACGCGGACAGGGCGGTGGGGGGGCTGAAGCTTTCTTT
CDR3aa: CASRRGQGGGGAEAFF
abundance: many
j_gene: TRBJ1-1
d_gene: TRBD1
v_gene: TRBV6-6

CDR3nt: TGTGCCAGCAGTCCGGGACCGGGGACAGATACGCAGTATTTT
CDR3aa: CASSPGPGTDTQYF
abundance: few
j_gene: TRBJ2-3
d_gene: NA
v_gene: TRBV6-2/TRBV6-3

CDR3nt: TGTGCCAGCAGCTTAACCGGGAGAGGGGGCTACAATGAGCAGTTCTTC
CDR3aa: CASSLTGRGGYNEQFF
abundance: NA
j_gene: TRBJ2-1
d_gene: NA
v_gene: TRBV7-3

CDR3nt: TGTGCCAGTAGTTCAGACAGGGGTTTCGGCACAGATACGCAGTATTTT
CDR3aa: CASSSDRGFGTDTQYF
abundance: many
j_gene: TRBJ2-3
d_gene: TRBD1
v_gene: TRBV19

CDR3nt: TGTGCCAGCAGTGACGTCACGGTTCAGCCCCAGCATTTT
CDR3aa: CASSDVTVQPQHF
abundance: NA
j_gene: TRBJ1-5
d_gene: NA
v_gene: TRBV2

CDR3nt: TGCAGTGCTAGCTTCGGGACTAGCGGGGGAGATACGCAGTATTTT
CDR3aa: CSASFGTSGGDTQYF
abundance: many
j_gene: TRBJ2-3
d_gene: TRBD2
v_gene: TRBV20-1

CDR3nt: TGCGCCAGCAGCCAAGAATTTACTAGCGGTAAGGCCCAGTACTTC
CDR3aa: CASSQEFTSGKAQYF
abundance: many
j_gene: TRBJ2-5
d_gene: TRBD2
v_gene: TRBV4-1

CDR3nt: TGTGCCAGCAGTCTACAGGGGTCCACTGAAGCTTTCTTT
CDR3aa: CASSLQGSTEAFF
abundance: many
j_gene: TRBJ1-1
d_gene: TRBD1
v_gene: TRBV12-3/TRBV12-4

CDR3nt: TGTGCCAGCAGCCAGGGGGGGGTCTTCACAGATACGCAGTATTTT
CDR3aa: CASSQGGVFTDTQYF
abundance: NA
j_gene: TRBJ2-3
d_gene: NA
v_gene: TRBV6-5

CDR3nt: TGTGCCAGCAGTTTCTCTTACACCGGGACAGGGACGTTTAGAAATGAGCAGTTCTTC
CDR3aa: CASSFSYTGTGTFRNEQFF
abundance: many
j_gene: TRBJ2-1
d_gene: TRBD1
v_gene: TRBV28

CDR3nt: TGCGCCAGCAGCGGGCTAGCGGAGGAGACCCAGTACTTC
CDR3aa: CASSGLAEETQYF
abundance: many
j_gene: TRBJ2-5
d_gene: TRBD2
v_gene: TRBV4-1

CDR3nt: TGTGCCACCAGCAGAGGATGGTCAGGAGATCAGCCCCAGCATTTT
CDR3aa: CATSRGWSGDQPQHF
abundance: many
j_gene: TRBJ1-5
d_gene: NA
v_gene: TRBV15

CDR3nt: TGTGCCAGCGGTCCCGGGACTAGCGGGGGGGCTTTCGAGCAGTACTTC
CDR3aa: CASGPGTSGGAFEQYF
abundance: few
j_gene: TRBJ2-7
d_gene: TRBD2
v_gene: TRBV6-6

CDR3nt: TGCGCCAGCAGCTTAGGGGGGGGCAATCAGCCCCAGCATTTT
CDR3aa: CASSLGGGNQPQHF
abundance: many
j_gene: TRBJ1-5
d_gene: NA
v_gene: TRBV5-1

CDR3nt: TGTGCCAGCAGCTTAAGGCTAGCGGGAGAGACCCAGTACTTC
CDR3aa: CASSLRLAGETQYF
abundance: many
j_gene: TRBJ2-5
d_gene: TRBD2
v_gene: TRBV7-2

CDR3nt: TGTGCCAGCACGGCGGGGTCACAAGAGACCCAGTACTTC
CDR3aa: CASTAGSQETQYF
abundance: NA
j_gene: TRBJ2-5
d_gene: NA
v_gene: TRBV2

CDR3nt: TGTGCCAGCAGTTTGGGGGCTTCTCGTAGCACAGATACGCAGTATTTT
CDR3aa: CASSLGASRSTDTQYF
abundance: many
j_gene: TRBJ2-3
d_gene: NA
v_gene: TRBV28

CDR3nt: TGTGCCAGCAGTGAAATGACGAATACTGAAGCTTTCTTT
CDR3aa: CASSEMTNTEAFF
abundance: NA
j_gene: TRBJ1-1
d_gene: NA
v_gene: TRBV2

CDR3nt: TGCGCCAGCAGCTTATACAATGAGCAGTTCTTC
CDR3aa: CASSLYNEQFF
abundance: medium-sized
j_gene: TRBJ2-1
d_gene: NA
v_gene: TRBV4-1

CDR3nt: TGTGCCAGCAGCGTAGGATGGGGGACTAGCGGGATGGGGGAGCTGTTTTTT
CDR3aa: CASSVGWGTSGMGELFF
abundance: many
j_gene: TRBJ2-2
d_gene: TRBD2
v_gene: TRBV9

CDR3nt: TGTGCCAGCAGCTTGGACACGACAGCAATTTTCCACGAGCAGTACTTC
CDR3aa: CASSLDTTAIFHEQYF
abundance: NA
j_gene: TRBJ2-7
d_gene: NA
v_gene: TRBV5-6

CDR3nt: TGTGCCAGCAGCGGACTAGCGGGGGGGCCAGATCATAGCACAGATACGCAGTATTTT
CDR3aa: CASSGLAGGPDHSTDTQYF
abundance: NA
j_gene: TRBJ2-3
d_gene: TRBD2
v_gene: TRBV9

CDR3nt: TGTGCCAGCAGCTTAAGGCCTAGCGGGGGGGAGAACACCGGGGAGCTGTTTTTT
CDR3aa: CASSLRPSGGENTGELFF
abundance: NA
j_gene: TRBJ2-2
d_gene: TRBD2
v_gene: TRBV7-2

CDR3nt: TGTGCCAGCAGCCGACCCGAAGGCAGGAGGGAAGAGACCCAGTACTTC
CDR3aa: CASSRPEGRREETQYF
abundance: medium-sized
j_gene: TRBJ2-5
d_gene: NA
v_gene: TRBV28

CDR3nt: TGTGCCAGCAGTGAAGCGACGGGTTCCACAGAGACCCAGTACTTC
CDR3aa: CASSEATGSTETQYF
abundance: many
j_gene: TRBJ2-5
d_gene: NA
v_gene: TRBV2

CDR3nt: TGTGCCATCAGTGAACGTTCACCCGGCCCCGAGCAGTACTTC
CDR3aa: CAISERSPGPEQYF
abundance: few
j_gene: TRBJ2-7
d_gene: NA
v_gene: TRBV10-3

CDR3nt: TGTGCCGGAAGATTCGGGCCGATAGATACGCAGTATTTT
CDR3aa: CAGRFGPIDTQYF
abundance: NA
j_gene: TRBJ2-3
d_gene: NA
v_gene: TRBV2

CDR3nt: NA
CDR3aa: CASSTSGGRAYNEQFF
abundance: few
j_gene: TRBJ2-1
d_gene: NA
v_gene: TRBV5-1

CDR3nt: TGCAGTATCCCTCACCAGCGGGGGTTGGACCAGTACTTC
CDR3aa: CSIPHQRGLDQYF
abundance: many
j_gene: TRBJ2-5
d_gene: TRBD2
v_gene: TRBV20-1

CDR3nt: TGTGCCAGCAGTACCGGGACAGCTTTAGCCTTC
CDR3aa: CASSTGTALAF
abundance: many
j_gene: TRBJ1-2
d_gene: TRBD1
v_gene: TRBV2

CDR3nt: TGTGCCACCAGCAGAGGTGGACAGGGAAAAGCTTTCTTT
CDR3aa: CATSRGGQGKAFF
abundance: many
j_gene: TRBJ1-1
d_gene: TRBD1
v_gene: TRBV15

CDR3nt: TGTGCCAGTAGTATCGGACTCAGCTCCTACAATGAGCAGTTCTTC
CDR3aa: CASSIGLSSYNEQFF
abundance: many
j_gene: TRBJ2-1
d_gene: NA
v_gene: TRBV19

CDR3nt: TGCAGTGCTAGAGAACCGAGGGCCTATAGCACAGATACGCAGTATTTT
CDR3aa: CSAREPRAYSTDTQYF
abundance: many
j_gene: TRBJ2-3
d_gene: NA
v_gene: TRBV20-1